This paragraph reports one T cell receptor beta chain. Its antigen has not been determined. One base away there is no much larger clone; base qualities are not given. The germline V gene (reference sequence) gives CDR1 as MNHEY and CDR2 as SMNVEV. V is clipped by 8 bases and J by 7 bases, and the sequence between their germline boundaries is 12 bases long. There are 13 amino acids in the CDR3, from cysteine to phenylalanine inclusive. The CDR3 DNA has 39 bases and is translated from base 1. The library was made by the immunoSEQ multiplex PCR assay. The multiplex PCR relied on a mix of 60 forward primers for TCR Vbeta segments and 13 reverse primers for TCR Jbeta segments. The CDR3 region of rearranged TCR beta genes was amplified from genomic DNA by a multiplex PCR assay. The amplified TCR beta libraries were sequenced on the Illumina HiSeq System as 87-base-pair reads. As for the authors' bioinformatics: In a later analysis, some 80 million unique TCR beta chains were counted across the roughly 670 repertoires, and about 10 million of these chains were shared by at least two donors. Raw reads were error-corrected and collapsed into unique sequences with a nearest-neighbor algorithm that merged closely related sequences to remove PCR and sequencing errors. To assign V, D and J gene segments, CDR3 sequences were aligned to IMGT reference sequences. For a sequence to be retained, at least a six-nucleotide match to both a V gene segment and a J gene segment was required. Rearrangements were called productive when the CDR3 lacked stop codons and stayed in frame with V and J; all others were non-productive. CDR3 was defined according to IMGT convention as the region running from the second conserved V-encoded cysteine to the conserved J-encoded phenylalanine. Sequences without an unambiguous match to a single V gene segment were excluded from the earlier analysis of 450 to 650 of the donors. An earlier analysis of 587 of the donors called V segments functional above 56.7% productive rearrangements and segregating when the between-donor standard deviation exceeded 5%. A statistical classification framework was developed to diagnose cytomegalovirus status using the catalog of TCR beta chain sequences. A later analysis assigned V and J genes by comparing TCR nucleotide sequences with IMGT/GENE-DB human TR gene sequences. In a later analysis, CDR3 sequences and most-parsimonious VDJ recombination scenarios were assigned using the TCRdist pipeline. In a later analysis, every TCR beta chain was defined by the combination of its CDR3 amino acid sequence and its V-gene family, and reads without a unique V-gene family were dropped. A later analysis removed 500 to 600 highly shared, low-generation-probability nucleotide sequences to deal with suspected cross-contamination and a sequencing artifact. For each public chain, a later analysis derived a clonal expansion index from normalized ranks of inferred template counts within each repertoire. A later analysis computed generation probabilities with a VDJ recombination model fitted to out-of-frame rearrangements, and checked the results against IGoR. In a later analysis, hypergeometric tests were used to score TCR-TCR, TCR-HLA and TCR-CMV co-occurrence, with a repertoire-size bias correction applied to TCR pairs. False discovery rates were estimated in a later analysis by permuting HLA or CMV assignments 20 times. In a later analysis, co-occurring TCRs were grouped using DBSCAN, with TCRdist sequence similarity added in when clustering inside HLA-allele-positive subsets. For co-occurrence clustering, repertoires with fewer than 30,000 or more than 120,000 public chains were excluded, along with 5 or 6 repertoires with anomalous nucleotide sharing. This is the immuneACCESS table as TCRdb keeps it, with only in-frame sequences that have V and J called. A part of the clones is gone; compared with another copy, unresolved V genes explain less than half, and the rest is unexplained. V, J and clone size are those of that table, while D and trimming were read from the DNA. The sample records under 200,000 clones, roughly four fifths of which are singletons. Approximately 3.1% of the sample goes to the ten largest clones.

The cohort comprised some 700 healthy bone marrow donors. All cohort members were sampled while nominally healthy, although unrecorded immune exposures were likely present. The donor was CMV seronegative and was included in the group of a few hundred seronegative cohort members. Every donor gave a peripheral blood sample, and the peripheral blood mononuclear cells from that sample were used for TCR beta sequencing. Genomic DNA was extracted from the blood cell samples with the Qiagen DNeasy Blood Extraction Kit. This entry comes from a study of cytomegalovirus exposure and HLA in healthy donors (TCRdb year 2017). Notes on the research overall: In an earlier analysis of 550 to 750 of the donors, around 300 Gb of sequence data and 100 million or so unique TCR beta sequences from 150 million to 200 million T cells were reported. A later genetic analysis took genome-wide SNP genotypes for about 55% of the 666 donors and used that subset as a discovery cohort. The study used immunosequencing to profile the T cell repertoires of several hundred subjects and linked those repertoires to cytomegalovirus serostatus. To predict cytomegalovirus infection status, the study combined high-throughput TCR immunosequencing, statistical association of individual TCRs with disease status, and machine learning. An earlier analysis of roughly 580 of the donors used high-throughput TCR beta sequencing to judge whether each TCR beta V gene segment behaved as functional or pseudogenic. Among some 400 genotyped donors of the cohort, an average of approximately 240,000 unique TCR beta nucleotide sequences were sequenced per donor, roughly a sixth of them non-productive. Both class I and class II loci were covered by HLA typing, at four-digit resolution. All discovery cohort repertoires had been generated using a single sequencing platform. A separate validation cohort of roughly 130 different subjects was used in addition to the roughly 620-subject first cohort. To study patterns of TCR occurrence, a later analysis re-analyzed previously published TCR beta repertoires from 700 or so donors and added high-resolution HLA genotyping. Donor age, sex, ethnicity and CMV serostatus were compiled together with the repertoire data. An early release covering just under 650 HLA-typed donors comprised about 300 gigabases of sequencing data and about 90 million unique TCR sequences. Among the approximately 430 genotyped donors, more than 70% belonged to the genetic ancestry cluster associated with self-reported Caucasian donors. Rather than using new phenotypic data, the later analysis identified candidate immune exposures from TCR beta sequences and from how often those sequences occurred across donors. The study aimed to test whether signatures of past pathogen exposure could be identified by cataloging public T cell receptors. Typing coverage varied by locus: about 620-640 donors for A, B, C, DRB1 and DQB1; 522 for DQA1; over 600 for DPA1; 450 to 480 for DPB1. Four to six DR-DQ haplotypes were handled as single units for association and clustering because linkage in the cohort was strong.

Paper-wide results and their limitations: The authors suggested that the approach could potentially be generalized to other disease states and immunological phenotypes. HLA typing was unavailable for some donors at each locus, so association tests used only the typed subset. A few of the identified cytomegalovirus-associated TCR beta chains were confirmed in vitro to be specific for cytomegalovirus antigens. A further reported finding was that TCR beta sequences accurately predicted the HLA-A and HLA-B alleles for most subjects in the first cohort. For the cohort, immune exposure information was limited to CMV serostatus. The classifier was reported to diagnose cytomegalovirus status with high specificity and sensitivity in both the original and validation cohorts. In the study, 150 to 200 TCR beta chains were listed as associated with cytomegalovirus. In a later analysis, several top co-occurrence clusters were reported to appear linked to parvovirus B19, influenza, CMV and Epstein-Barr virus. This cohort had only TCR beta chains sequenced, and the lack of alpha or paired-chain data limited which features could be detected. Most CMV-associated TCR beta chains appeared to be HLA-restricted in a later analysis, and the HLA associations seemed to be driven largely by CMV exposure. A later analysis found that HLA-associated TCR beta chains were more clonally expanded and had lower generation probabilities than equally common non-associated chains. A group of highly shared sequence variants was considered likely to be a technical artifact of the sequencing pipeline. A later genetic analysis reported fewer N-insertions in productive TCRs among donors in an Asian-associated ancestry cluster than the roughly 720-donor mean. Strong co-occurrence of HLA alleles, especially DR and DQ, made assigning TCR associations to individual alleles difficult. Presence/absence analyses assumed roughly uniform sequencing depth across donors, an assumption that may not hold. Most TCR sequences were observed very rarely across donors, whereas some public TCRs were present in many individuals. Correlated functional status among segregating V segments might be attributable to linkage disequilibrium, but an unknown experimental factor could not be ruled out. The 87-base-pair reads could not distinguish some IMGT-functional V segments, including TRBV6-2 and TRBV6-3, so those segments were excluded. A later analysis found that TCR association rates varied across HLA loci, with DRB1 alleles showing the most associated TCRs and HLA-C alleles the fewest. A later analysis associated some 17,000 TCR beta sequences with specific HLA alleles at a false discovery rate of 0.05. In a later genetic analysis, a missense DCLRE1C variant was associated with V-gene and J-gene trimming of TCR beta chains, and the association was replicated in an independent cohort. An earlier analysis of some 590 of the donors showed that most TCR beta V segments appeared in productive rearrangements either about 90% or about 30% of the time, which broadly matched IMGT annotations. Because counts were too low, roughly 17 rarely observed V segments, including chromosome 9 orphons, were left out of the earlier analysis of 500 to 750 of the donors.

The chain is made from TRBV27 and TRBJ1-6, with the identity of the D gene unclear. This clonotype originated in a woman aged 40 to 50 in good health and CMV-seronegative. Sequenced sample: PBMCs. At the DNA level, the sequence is TGTGCCAGCCGCGGAGAAACCAATTCACCCCTCCACTTT. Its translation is CASRGETNSPLHF.